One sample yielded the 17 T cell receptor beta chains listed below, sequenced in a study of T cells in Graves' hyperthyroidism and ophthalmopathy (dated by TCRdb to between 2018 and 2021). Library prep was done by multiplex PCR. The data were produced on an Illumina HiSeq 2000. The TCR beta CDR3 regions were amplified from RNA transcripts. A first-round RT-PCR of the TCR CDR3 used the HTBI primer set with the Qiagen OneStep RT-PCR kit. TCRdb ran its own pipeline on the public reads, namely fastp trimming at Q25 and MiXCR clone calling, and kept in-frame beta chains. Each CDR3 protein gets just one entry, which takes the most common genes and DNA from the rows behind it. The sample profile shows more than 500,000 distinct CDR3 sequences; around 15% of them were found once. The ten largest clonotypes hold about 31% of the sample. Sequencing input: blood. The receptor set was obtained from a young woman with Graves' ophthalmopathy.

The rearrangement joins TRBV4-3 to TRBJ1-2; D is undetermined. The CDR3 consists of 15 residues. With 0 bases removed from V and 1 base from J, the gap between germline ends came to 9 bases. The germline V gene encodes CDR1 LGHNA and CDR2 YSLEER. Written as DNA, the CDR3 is TGCGCCAGCAGCCAAGATTTACCGATTAACTATGGCTACACCTTC. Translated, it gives CASSQDLPINYGYTF.

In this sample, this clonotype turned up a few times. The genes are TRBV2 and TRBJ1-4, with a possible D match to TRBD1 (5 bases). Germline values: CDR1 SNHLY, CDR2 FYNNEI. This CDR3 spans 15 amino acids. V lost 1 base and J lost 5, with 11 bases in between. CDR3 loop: CASSEVGTGNEKLFF. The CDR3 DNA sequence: TGTGCCAGCAGTGAAGTGGGGACGGGAAATGAAAAACTGTTTTTT.

In DNA, the CDR3 is TGCAGTGCTAGACCAAGCGGGTACTCCTACAATGAGCAGTTCTTC. Amino acid sequence: CSARPSGYSYNEQFF. The rearrangement uses TRBV20-1 and TRBJ2-1, with a tentative D call TRBD2 (6 bases). Germline CDR1 and CDR2: DFQATT and SNEGSKA (reference sequence). V lost 2 bases and J 0 bases, leaving 11 bases between the germline ends. This CDR3 is 15 amino acids long.

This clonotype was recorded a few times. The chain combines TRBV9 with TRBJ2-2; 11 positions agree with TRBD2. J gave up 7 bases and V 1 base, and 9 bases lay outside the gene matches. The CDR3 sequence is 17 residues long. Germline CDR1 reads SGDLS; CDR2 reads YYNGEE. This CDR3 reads CASSVHPSGRFNGELFF. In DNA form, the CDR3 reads TGTGCCAGCAGCGTACATCCTAGCGGGAGGTTTAACGGGGAGCTGTTTTTT.

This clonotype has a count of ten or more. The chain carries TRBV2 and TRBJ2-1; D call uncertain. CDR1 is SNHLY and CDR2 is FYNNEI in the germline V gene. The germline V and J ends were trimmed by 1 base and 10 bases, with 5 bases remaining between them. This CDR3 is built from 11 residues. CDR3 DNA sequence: TGTGCCAGCAGTGAAGAGGGCGAGCAGTTCTTC. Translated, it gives CASSEEGEQFF.

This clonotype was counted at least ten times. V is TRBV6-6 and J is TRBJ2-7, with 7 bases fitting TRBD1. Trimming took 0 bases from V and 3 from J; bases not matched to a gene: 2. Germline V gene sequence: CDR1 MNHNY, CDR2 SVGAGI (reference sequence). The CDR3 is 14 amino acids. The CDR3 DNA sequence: TGTGCCAGCAGTTACTCCCGGGACAGCTACGAGCAGTACTTC. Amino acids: CASSYSRDSYEQYF.

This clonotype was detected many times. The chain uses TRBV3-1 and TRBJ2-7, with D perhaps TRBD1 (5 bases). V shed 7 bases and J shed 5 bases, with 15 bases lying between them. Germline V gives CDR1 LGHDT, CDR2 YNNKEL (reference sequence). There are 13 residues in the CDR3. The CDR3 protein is CASTLSDRDEQYF. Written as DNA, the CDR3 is TGTGCCAGCACCCTATCAGACAGAGACGAGCAGTACTTC.

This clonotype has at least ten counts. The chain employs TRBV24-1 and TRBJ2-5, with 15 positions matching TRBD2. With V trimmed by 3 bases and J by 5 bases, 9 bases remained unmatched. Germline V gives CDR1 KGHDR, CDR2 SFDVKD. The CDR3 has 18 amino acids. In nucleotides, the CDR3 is TGTGCCACCAGTGATCCCGGACTAGCGGGAGGGCCGCAGGAGACCCAGTACTTC. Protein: CATSDPGLAGGPQETQYF.

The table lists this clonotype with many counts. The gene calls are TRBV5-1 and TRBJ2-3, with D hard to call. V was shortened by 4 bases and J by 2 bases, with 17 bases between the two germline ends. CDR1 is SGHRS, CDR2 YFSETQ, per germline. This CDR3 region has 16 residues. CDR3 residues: CASSPDPSGLTDTQYF. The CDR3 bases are TGCGCCAGCAGCCCCGACCCGTCCGGGCTCACAGATACGCAGTATTTT.

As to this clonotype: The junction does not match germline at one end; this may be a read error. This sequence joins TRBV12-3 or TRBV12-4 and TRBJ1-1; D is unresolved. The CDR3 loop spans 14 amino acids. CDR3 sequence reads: CASSLGGLDTAAFF. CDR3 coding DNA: TGTGCCAGCAGTTTAGGTGGGCTTGACACTGCAGCTTTCTTT.

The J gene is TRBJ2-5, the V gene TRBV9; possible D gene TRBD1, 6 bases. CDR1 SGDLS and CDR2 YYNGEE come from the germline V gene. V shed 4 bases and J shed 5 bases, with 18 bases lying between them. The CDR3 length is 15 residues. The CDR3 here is CASSLEGQRLETQYF. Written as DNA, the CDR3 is TGTGCCAGCAGCCTAGAGGGACAAAGGCTGGAGACCCAGTACTTC.

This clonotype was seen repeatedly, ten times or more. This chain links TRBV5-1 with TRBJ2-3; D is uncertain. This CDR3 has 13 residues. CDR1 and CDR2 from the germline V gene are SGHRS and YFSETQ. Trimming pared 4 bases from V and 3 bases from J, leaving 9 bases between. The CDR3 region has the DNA TGCGCCAGCAGCCGAGGCATGACAGATACGCAGTATTTT. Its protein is CASSRGMTDTQYF.

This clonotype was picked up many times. This chain's CDR3 is CASSVGRRGETQYF. CDR3 DNA sequence: TGTGCCAGCAGCGTAGGACGGCGTGGGGAGACCCAGTACTTC. This sequence joins TRBV5-8 and TRBJ2-5; unclear D gene. Germline V gives CDR1 SGHTS, CDR2 YDEGEE. The CDR3 runs 14 residues. Trimming stripped 4 bases from V and 5 bases from J, with 15 bases between. The variable domain in full, completed from reference TRBV5-8 and TRBJ2-5, reads EAGVTQSPTHLIKTRGQQATLRCSPISGHTSVYWYQQALGLGLQFLLWYDEGEERNRGNFPPRFSGRQFPNYSSELNVNALELEDSALYLCASSVGRRGETQYFGPGTRLLVL.

For the CDR3, the DNA is TGCGCCAGCAGCTCGACACCCGGACAACCAGCGGGTGAGCAGTTCTTC. Translated, it gives CASSSTPGQPAGEQFF. The genes are TRBV5-1 and TRBJ2-1, with a tentative D call TRBD2 (6 bases). Trimming took 3 bases from V and 9 from J, leaving 22 bases between them. This CDR3 is built from 16 residues. Germline V gives CDR1 SGHRS, CDR2 YFSETQ. Full variable domain (missing parts from reference TRBV5-1 and TRBJ2-1): KAGVTQTPRYLIKTRGQQVTLSCSPISGHRSVSWYQQTPGQGLQFLFEYFSETQRNKGNFPGRFSGRQFSNSRSEMNVSTLELGDSALYLCASSSTPGQPAGEQFFGPGTRLTVL.

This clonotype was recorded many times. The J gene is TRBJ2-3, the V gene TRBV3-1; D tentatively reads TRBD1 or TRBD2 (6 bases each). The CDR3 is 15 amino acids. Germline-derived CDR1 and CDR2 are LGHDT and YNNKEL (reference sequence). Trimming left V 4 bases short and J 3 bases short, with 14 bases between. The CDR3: CASSLQGGGTDTQYF. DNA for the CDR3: TGTGCCAGCAGCCTACAAGGAGGGGGGACAGATACGCAGTATTTT.

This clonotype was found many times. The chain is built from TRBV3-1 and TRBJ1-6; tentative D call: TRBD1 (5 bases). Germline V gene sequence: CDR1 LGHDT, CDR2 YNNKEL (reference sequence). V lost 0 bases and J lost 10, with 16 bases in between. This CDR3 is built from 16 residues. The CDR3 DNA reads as TGTGCCAGCAGCCAAGATCCAGGGCAGGTTGGCTCACCCCTCCACTTT. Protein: CASSQDPGQVGSPLHF.

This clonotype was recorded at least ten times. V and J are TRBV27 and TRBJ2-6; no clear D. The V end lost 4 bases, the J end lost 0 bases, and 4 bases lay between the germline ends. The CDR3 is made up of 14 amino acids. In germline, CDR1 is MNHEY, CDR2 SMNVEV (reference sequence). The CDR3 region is CASSSNSGANVLTF. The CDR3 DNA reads TGTGCCAGCAGTTCGAACTCTGGGGCCAACGTCCTGACTTTC.